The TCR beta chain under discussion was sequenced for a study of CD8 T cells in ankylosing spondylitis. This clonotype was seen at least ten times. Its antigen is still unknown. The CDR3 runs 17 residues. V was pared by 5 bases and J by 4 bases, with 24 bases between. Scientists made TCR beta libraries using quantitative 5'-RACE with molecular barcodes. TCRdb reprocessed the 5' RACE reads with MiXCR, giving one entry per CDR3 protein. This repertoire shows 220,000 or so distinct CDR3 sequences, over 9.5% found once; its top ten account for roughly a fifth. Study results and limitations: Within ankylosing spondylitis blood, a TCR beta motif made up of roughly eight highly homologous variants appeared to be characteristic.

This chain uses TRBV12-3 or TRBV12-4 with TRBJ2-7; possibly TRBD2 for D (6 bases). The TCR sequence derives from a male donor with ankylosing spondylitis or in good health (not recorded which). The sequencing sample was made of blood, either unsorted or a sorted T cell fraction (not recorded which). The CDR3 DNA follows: TGTGCCAGCAGTCCCGACTGGGGCGGGGCGGTCTTATACGAGCAGTACTTC. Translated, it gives CASSPDWGGAVLYEQYF.